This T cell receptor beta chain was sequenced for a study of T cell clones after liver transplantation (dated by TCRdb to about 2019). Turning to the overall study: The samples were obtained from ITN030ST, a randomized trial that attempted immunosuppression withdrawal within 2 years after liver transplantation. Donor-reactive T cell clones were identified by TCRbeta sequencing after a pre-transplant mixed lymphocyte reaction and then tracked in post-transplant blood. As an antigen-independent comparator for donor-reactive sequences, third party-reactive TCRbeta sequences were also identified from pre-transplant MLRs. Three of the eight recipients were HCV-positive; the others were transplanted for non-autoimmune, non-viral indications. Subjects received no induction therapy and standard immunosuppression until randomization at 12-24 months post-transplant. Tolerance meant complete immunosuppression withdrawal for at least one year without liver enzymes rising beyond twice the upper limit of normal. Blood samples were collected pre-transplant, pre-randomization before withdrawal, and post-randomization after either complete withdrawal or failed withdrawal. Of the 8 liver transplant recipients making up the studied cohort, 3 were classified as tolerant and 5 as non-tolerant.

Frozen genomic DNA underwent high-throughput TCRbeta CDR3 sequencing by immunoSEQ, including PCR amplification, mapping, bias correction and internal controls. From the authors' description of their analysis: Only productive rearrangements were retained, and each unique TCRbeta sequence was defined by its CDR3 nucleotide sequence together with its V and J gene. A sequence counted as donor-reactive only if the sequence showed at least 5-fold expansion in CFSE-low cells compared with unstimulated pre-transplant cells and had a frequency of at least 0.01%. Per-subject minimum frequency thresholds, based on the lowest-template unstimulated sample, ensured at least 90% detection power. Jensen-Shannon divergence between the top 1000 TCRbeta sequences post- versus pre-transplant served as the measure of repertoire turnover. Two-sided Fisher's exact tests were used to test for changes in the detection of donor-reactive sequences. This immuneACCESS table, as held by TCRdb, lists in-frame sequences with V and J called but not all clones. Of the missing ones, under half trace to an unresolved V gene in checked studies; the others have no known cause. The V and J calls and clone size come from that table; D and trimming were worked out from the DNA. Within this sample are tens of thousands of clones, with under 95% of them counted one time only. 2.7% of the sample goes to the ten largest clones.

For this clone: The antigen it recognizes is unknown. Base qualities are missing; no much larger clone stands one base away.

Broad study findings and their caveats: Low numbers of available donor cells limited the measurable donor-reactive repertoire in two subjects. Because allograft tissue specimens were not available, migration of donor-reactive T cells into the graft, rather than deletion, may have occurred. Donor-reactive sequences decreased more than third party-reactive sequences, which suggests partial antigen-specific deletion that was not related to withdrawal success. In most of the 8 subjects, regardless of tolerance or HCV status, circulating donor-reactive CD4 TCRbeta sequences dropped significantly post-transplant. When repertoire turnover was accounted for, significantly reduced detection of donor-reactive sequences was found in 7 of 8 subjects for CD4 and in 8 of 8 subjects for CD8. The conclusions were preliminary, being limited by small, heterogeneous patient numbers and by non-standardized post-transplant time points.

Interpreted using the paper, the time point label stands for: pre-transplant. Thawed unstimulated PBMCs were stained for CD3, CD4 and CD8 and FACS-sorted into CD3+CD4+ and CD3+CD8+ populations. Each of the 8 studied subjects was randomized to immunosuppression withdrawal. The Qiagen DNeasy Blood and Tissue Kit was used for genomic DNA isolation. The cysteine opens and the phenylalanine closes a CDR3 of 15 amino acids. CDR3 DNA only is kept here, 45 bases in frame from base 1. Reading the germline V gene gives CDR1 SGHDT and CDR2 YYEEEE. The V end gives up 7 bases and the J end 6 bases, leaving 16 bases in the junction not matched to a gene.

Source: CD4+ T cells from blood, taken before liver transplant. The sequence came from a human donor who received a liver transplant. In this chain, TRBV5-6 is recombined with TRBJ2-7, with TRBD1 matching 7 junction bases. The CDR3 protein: CASVLKGQPDSEQYF. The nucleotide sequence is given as TGTGCCAGCGTGCTTAAGGGACAGCCGGATTCCGAGCAGTACTTC.